The 15 T cell receptor beta chains below come from one sample, sequenced in a study of T cells after yellow fever vaccination. MiXCR was run by TCRdb on the 5' RACE reads, yielding one entry per CDR3 protein. The sample holds roughly 6,100 distinct CDR3 sequences, under 8.5% seen once. Source: PBMCs, either bulk or a sorted T-cell subset (CD4+, CD8+, memory, or dextramer-sorted; not recorded which), taken around 16 days after the first yellow fever vaccination. The source is a man between 18 and 29 years old who received the YFV17D yellow fever vaccine.

The table lists this clonotype with a few counts. The chain has TRBV12-2 and TRBJ2-3; the D call of TRBD2 is as the table states it, not checked on the DNA. TRBV12-2 is annotated as a pseudogene. The CDR3 has 17 residues. The CDR3 DNA sequence: TGTGCAAGTCGCTTAGTATCCCTAGCGGGGTTCACAGATACGCAGTATTTT. As protein: CASRLVSLAGFTDTQYF.

This clonotype has ten or more counts. The chain carries TRBV12-3 or TRBV12-4 and TRBJ2-5; D might be TRBD1 (8 bases). The germline V and J ends were trimmed by 4 bases and 5 bases, with 17 bases remaining between them. This CDR3 contains 15 residues. As DNA, the CDR3 is TGTGCCAGCAGTTCCGGGGGGACAGGAGGCGAGACCCAGTACTTC. Its translation: CASSSGGTGGETQYF.

This clonotype has ten or more counts. The rearrangement uses TRBV28 and TRBJ1-1, with 7 bases identical to TRBD1. The germline V gene encodes CDR1 MDHEN and CDR2 SYDVKM. Trimming took 4 bases from V and 4 from J; bases not matched to a gene: 6. The CDR3 covers 14 residues. In DNA form, the CDR3 reads TGTGCCAGCAGTTGGGGTCAGGGGGGCACTGAAGCTTTCTTT. Translation gives CASSWGQGGTEAFF.

This clonotype was counted at least ten times. The CDR3 region has the DNA TGTGCCAACTTTCGTCGGGACAGGTATCAGCCCCAGCATTTT. Protein: CANFRRDRYQPQHF. The chain uses TRBV9 and TRBJ1-5; 8 nucleotides align to TRBD1. Germline loops: CDR1 SGDLS, CDR2 YYNGEE. J was trimmed by 5 bases and V by 9 bases; bases with no gene match: 10. The CDR3 length is 14 residues. Full variable domain (rest looked up from reference TRBV9 and TRBJ1-5): DSGVTQTPKHLITATGQRVTLRCSPRSGDLSVYWYQQSLDQGLQFLIQYYNGEERAKGNILERFSAQQFPDLHSELNLSSLELGDSALYFCANFRRDRYQPQHFGDGTRLSIL.

There are many counts of this clonotype. The chain carries TRBV7-9 and TRBJ2-5; D perhaps matches TRBD2 (5 bases). CDR1 is SEHNR, CDR2 FQNEAQ, per germline (reference sequence). The V end lost 7 bases, the J end lost 0 bases, and 15 bases lay between the germline ends. The CDR3 covers 15 residues. The CDR3 nucleotides are TGTGCCAGCAACGACCGGGATCACTACCAAGAGACCCAGTACTTC. Translating gives CASNDRDHYQETQYF. Looking up the rest from reference TRBV7-9 and TRBJ2-5 gives the full variable domain: DTGVSQNPRHKITKRGQNVTFRCDPISEHNRLYWYRQTLGQGPEFLTYFQNEAQLEKSRLLSDRFSAERPKGSFSTLEIQRTEQGDSAMYLCASNDRDHYQETQYFGPGTRLLVL.

This clonotype showed up many times. The rearrangement links TRBV7-9 to TRBJ2-1; D may correspond to TRBD1 or TRBD2 (5 bases each). V shed 5 bases and J shed 8 bases, with 16 bases lying between them. The CDR3 consists of 14 residues. The germline CDR1 and CDR2 sequences are SEHNR and FQNEAQ (reference sequence). The CDR3 loop reads CASSPARQRDEQFF. The CDR3 DNA sequence: TGTGCCAGCAGCCCAGCCCGACAGAGGGATGAGCAGTTCTTC. Supplemented by reference TRBV7-9 and TRBJ2-1, the full variable domain reads DTGVSQNPRHKITKRGQNVTFRCDPISEHNRLYWYRQTLGQGPEFLTYFQNEAQLEKSRLLSDRFSAERPKGSFSTLEIQRTEQGDSAMYLCASSPARQRDEQFFGPGTRLTVL.

The chain links TRBV21-1 to TRBJ1-1. TRBV21-1 counts as a pseudogene. The CDR3 totals 16 residues. The CDR3: CASSKASREENTEAFF. In DNA, the CDR3 is TGTGCCAGCAGCAAAGCTAGTAGGGAAGAGAACACTGAAGCTTTCTTT.

The sample holds many counts of this clonotype. The chain has TRBV6-6 and TRBJ2-3; D gene uncertain. CDR3 length equals 12 residues. Germline V gene sequence: CDR1 MNHNY, CDR2 SVGAGI (reference sequence). V lost 6 bases and J lost 8, with 12 bases in between. This CDR3 is CASSPRVRTQYF. CDR3 coding DNA: TGTGCCAGCAGCCCAAGAGTCCGTACGCAGTATTTT.

In its sample, this clonotype was seen many times. The chain uses TRBV20-1 and TRBJ2-7; the D gene could be TRBD1 or TRBD2 (6 bases each). Germline CDR1 reads DFQATT; CDR2 reads SNEGSKA (reference sequence). V was shortened by 6 bases and J by 5 bases, with 23 bases between the two germline ends. The CDR3 is 15 residues long. CDR3 protein: CSAEGEDSRRDEQYF. DNA of the CDR3: TGCAGTGCCGAGGGTGAGGACAGCCGGAGGGACGAGCAGTACTTC.

This clonotype was seen ten or more times. The chain is built from TRBV7-6 and TRBJ2-1, with D unclear. Germline-derived CDR1 and CDR2 are SGHVS and FNYEAQ. This CDR3 contains 14 residues. V was pared by 3 bases and J by 9 bases, with 15 bases between. The CDR3 DNA is TGTGCCAGCAGCTTTAGTTTTTTCGGTGTTGAGCAGTTCTTC. Amino acids: CASSFSFFGVEQFF.

The table lists this clonotype with many counts. The rearrangement uses TRBV12-3 or TRBV12-4 and TRBJ1-1, with D perhaps TRBD1 (6 bases). V gave up 4 bases and J gave up 5 bases, with 20 bases separating them. The CDR3 totals 16 residues. The CDR3 sequence is CASSSPLKQGQTEAFF. CDR3 in DNA: TGTGCCAGCAGTTCTCCATTAAAACAGGGTCAAACTGAAGCTTTCTTT.

This clonotype was counted ten times or more. The chain recombines TRBV12-3 or TRBV12-4 with TRBJ1-1; TRBD1 agrees at 9 bases. The CDR3 length is 14 residues. V shed 6 bases, J shed 5 bases, and the junction held 7 bases outside the gene matches. CDR3 sequence (DNA): TGTGCCAGCAGGCCGACAGGGGGTTGGACTGAAGCTTTCTTT. It encodes CASRPTGGWTEAFF.

By sample share, this clonotype is medium-sized. The V call is TRBV12-3 or TRBV12-4, the J call TRBJ2-7; 11 nucleotides line up with TRBD2. The CDR3 runs 17 residues. V lost 2 bases to trimming and J lost 2 bases; unmatched junction nucleotides: 8. The CDR3 bases are TGTGCCAGCAGTTTAACGGGACTAGCGGCCGTCACCTACGAGCAGTACTTC. Residues: CASSLTGLAAVTYEQYF.

V is TRBV5-6 and J is TRBJ2-1; D not resolved. The germline V and J ends were trimmed by 9 bases and 5 bases, with 18 bases remaining between them. The CDR3 runs 14 residues. The germline gives CDR1 SGHDT, CDR2 YYEEEE. CDR3 nucleotide sequence: TGTGCCATGAGCCCCGAGGTACGGCACAATGAGCAGTTCTTC. It is translated as CAMSPEVRHNEQFF.

This clonotype was seen at least ten times. V gene TRBV24-1 combines with J gene TRBJ2-5; 9 bases line up with TRBD1. CDR3 length: 14 amino acids. Germline V gives CDR1 KGHDR, CDR2 SFDVKD. J lost 7 bases, V lost 3 bases, and 5 bases had no gene match. Written as DNA, the CDR3 is TGTGCCACCAGTGATAGGGACAGGGCGCGGACCCAGTACTTC. Residues: CATSDRDRARTQYF.